This T cell receptor (beta chain) was recovered during a study of CD8+ T cells in alopecia areata. On the study more broadly: Treatment comprised oral tofacitinib, 5 to 10 mg twice daily, in treated patients.

Points on this clone: Its antigen is currently unknown.

RNA extraction was followed by reverse transcription into cDNA, which acted as the sequencing template. Sequencing used immunoSEQ multiplex PCR; TCRdb keeps in-frame clones, though not all of them. The data hold roughly 200,000 clones, with less than 45% observed a single time. Regarding the study as a whole: Scalp clonality, along with expanded CD8+ clones among the top 100, was significantly decreased by tofacitinib.

Treatment meaning: oral pan-JAK inhibitor, 5-10 mg twice daily. Lesional scalp punch biopsies and peripheral blood came from alopecia areata patients. Specimen: CD4+ T cells sorted from blood, collected at approximately week 34, from a patient treated with tofacitinib. The source of this sequence is a human donor with alopecia areata.

The CDR3 DNA follows: TGTGCCAGCAGCTTCGGACCGGGGGAGCAGTTCTTC. This sequence encodes CASSFGPGEQFF. The chain carries TRBV7-2 and TRBJ2-1, with D perhaps matching TRBD2 (5 bases). Trimming left V 3 bases short and J 10 bases short, with 10 bases between. Germline V gene sequence: CDR1 SGHTA, CDR2 FQGNSA. This CDR3 spans 12 amino acids.